This TCR beta chain was profiled in a study of early T cells in non-severe SARS-CoV-2 infection. Study at large: The study sequenced bulk RNA from unsorted whole blood, with chains unpaired. General study points: VDJdb-based annotation leaned toward anti-spike CD8 responses and missed private and CD4 specificities.

This CDR3 is built from 12 residues. Trimming removed 3 bases at V and 2 bases at J, with 4 bases between. Germline V gene lookup returns CDR1 SGHRS and CDR2 YFSETQ. Each cDNA molecule carried a unique molecular identifier. TCRdb called the 5' RACE reads again in MiXCR, with one record for every CDR3 protein. The sample lists more than 75,000 distinct CDR3 sequences, 13% occurring once. Comments on this clonotype: Its antigen remains unidentified.

This rearrangement joins TRBV5-1 to TRBJ2-3; D ambiguous. This sequence was found in an adult who was a healthcare worker with PCR-confirmed SARS-CoV-2 infection or an uninfected control (not recorded which). Sequencing was performed on whole blood. The CDR3 nucleotides are TGCGCCAGCAGCTGGGACACAGATACGCAGTATTTT. Translating it yields CASSWDTDTQYF.